This note documents a single T cell receptor beta chain sequence. This record comes from a study of blood T cell repertoires in COVID-19. Study-wide background: From the United States, Italy and Spain came samples of acute and convalescent COVID-19.

TCRdb's copy holds only in-frame clones and misses some; the assay was immunoSEQ multiplex PCR. The sample contains 280,000 or so clones, roughly 90% of which appear only once. Material: peripheral blood. The sequence was obtained from a woman aged 55-69 years with acute or convalescent COVID-19.

The CDR3 reads CATSEGTVRGYTF. The DNA for the CDR3 is TGTGCCACCAGTGAAGGGACAGTTCGTGGCTACACCTTC. The chain carries TRBV24-1 and TRBJ1-2; 7 bases match TRBD1. The CDR3 contains 13 residues. The V segment lost 4 bases and the J segment 7 bases; nucleotides outside the gene matches: 5. The germline gives CDR1 KGHDR, CDR2 SFDVKD.